This TCR beta chain was sequenced for a study of identical twins. Per germline, CDR1 SGHRS and CDR2 YFSETQ. The ends were cut back, 4 bases at V and 2 bases at J, with 14 bases in the middle. CDR3 length: 15 amino acids. Via MiXCR, TCRdb re-called the 5' RACE reads, giving one row per CDR3 protein. In the table there are 1.5 million to 2 million distinct CDR3 sequences, less than 40% of which are singletons. V and J are TRBV5-1 and TRBJ2-3, with D maybe TRBD2 (6 bases). The sequence derives from a newborn girl in good health. The sequenced material came from cord blood. CDR3 bases: TGCGCCAGCAGCCCGACTAGATGGAACACAGATACGCAGTATTTT. It yields the protein CASSPTRWNTDTQYF.